These 12 T cell receptor beta chains originate from one sample sequenced in a study of blood T cell repertoires in COVID-19. Produced via immunoSEQ multiplex PCR; TCRdb's table is partial and in-frame only. Of around 63,000 clones in the sample, under 90% were seen once. The material sequenced was peripheral blood. These receptors originate from an elderly woman with active or convalescent COVID-19.

V gene TRBV7-2 combines with J gene TRBJ1-6; D is undetermined. The germline V gene has CDR1 SGHTA and CDR2 FQGNSA. The CDR3 is 13 amino acids. Trimming cost V 5 bases and J 3 bases, with 5 bases left between them. CDR3 in amino acids: CASSRDYNSPLHF. Here the CDR3 DNA reads TGTGCCAGCAGCCGGGACTATAATTCACCCCTCCACTTT.

The V call is TRBV10-3, the J call TRBJ2-7; 9 bases are shared with TRBD1. Germline V gives CDR1 ENHRY, CDR2 SYGVKD. V lost 4 bases to trimming and J lost 5 bases; unmatched junction nucleotides: 3. This CDR3 comprises 13 residues. The chain's CDR3 is CAISGDRDNEQYF. The CDR3, as DNA: TGTGCCATCAGTGGGGACAGGGACAACGAGCAGTACTTC.

This sequence joins TRBV5-1 and TRBJ1-2, with TRBD1 matching 7 bases. The CDR3 consists of 16 residues. With 0 bases clipped from V and 5 bases from J, the junction kept 10 bases outside the gene matches. Looked up from germline, CDR1 is SGHRS and CDR2 is YFSETQ. The DNA of the CDR3 is TGCGCCAGCAGCTTGGGGGGAAGGGGGCCGAATTATGGCTACACCTTC. This sequence encodes CASSLGGRGPNYGYTF.

This clone was seen just once. This rearrangement joins TRBV7-2 to TRBJ2-6, with D possibly TRBD1 on 6 matching bases. With 4 bases removed from V and 4 bases from J, the gap between germline ends came to 14 bases. CDR1 and CDR2 from the germline V gene are SGHTA and FQGNSA. The CDR3 has 16 amino acids. CDR3: CASSSQGRTGANVLTF. In DNA form, the CDR3 reads TGTGCCAGCAGCTCTCAGGGGCGAACCGGGGCCAACGTCCTGACTTTC.

J is TRBJ1-6 and V is TRBV21-1; TRBD1 reflects the table's D call only, with no check against the DNA. TRBV21-1 constitutes a pseudogene. There are 18 residues in the CDR3. In DNA, the CDR3 is TGTGCCAGCAGCAAAGGAGGTTGGGCAGGGCTTATGGAATCACCCCTCCACTTT. Encoded protein: CASSKGGWAGLMESPLHF.

The count of this clone is one. This sequence joins TRBV10-3 and TRBJ1-5, with D possibly TRBD1 on 6 matching bases. Trimming left V 2 bases short and J 5 bases short, with 16 bases between. The CDR3 has 16 amino acids. CDR1 ENHRY and CDR2 SYGVKD come from the germline V gene. CDR3 amino acids: CAISERGGSVDQPQHF. CDR3 bases: TGTGCCATCAGTGAGAGGGGGGGATCGGTCGATCAGCCCCAGCATTTT.

The chain links TRBV18 to TRBJ2-3; 8 bases align to TRBD1. This CDR3 has 16 amino acids. The germline V gene has CDR1 KGHSH and CDR2 LQKENI. V dropped 6 bases and J dropped 5; count of bases not matched to a gene: 13. Written as DNA, the CDR3 is TGTGCCAGCTCCCCCACCGGGACCACAGGGGGAGATACGCAGTATTTT. This codes for CASSPTGTTGGDTQYF.

In DNA, the CDR3 is TGTGCCAGCTCCGATACAGGACCTCGGTCACCCCTCCACTTT. Amino acid sequence: CASSDTGPRSPLHF. The V and J genes are TRBV18 and TRBJ1-6; TRBD1 might be the D (5 bases). Germline V gives CDR1 KGHSH, CDR2 LQKENI. This CDR3 has 14 residues. The germline V and J ends were trimmed by 6 bases and 10 bases, with 16 bases remaining between them.

This sequence joins TRBV20-1 and TRBJ2-7, with no clear D. The V gene's germline CDR1 is DFQATT and CDR2 SNEGSKA (reference sequence). Trimming shortened V by 5 bases and J by 2 bases, and 7 bases separated the two germline ends. The CDR3 spans 11 residues. The CDR3 here is CSAFQAYEQYF. CDR3 coding DNA: TGCAGTGCTTTCCAGGCCTACGAGCAGTACTTC.

The CDR3 here is CASSSTGGENTGELFF. The CDR3 DNA reads as TGTGCCAGCAGCTCGACAGGGGGTGAGAACACCGGGGAGCTGTTTTTT. The J gene is TRBJ2-2, the V gene TRBV7-6; TRBD1 matches 9 bases. Looked up from germline, CDR1 is SGHVS and CDR2 is FNYEAQ. V lost 4 bases and J lost 1; bases outside the gene matches: 4. The CDR3 loop spans 16 amino acids. The complete variable domain, with remaining parts taken from reference TRBV7-6 and TRBJ2-2, reads GAGVSQSPRYKVTKRGQDVALRCDPISGHVSLYWYRQALGQGPEFLTYFNYEAQQDKSGLPNDRFSAERPEGSISTLTIQRTEQRDSAMYRCASSSTGGENTGELFFGEGSRLTVL.

The CDR3 DNA follows: TGTGCCAGCAGTTCAGGGACAGTACCTTACAATGAGCAGTTCTTC. This sequence encodes CASSSGTVPYNEQFF. This chain links TRBV28 with TRBJ2-1; TRBD1 matches at 7 bases. The CDR3 extends over 15 amino acids. Per the germline V gene, CDR1 is MDHEN and CDR2 is SYDVKM. J lost 4 bases, V lost 4 bases, and 7 bases had no gene match.

The gene calls are TRBV11-1 and TRBJ2-5; no clear D gene. This CDR3 region has 13 residues. V dropped 0 bases and J dropped 4 bases, with 6 bases sitting between them. Germline V gives CDR1 SGHAT, CDR2 FQDESV (reference sequence). DNA for the CDR3: TGTGCCAGCAGCTTAGCGTACGGAGAGACCCAGTACTTC. Protein sequence: CASSLAYGETQYF.